This T cell receptor (beta chain) stems from a study of response to subunit inactivated influenza vaccine (dated by TCRdb to the late 2010s). Context from the whole study: To follow how T cells responded to a trivalent subunit inactivated influenza vaccine, the researchers relied on deep quantitative profiling of the T cell receptor repertoire.

This clonotype appeared a few times. What this receptor recognizes is not known. No base quality values were provided; no much bigger clone lies one nucleotide off. The CDR3, from cysteine to phenylalanine, totals 14 residues. The retained sequence is limited to the CDR3, 42 bases, with the frame set at the first base. Trimming takes 7 bases off V and 10 bases off J; junction bases not matched to a gene: 6. Library preparation employed RT-PCR. The listed sequencing device is Illumina HiSeq 2500. Using fastp trimming at Q25 and MiXCR clonotype assembly, TCRdb reanalyzed the public sequencing data and kept in-frame beta chains. Each entry is one CDR3 protein sequence, shown with its most common DNA and genes. The sample records 630,000 or so distinct CDR3 sequences, around 16% of which are singletons. 11% of the sample goes to the ten largest clones. Results and caveats for the whole study, not just this receptor: The authors proposed that each seasonal influenza vaccination may bring in only a limited number of new T cells.

This sequence was found in a man aged 50-60 years who received an inactivated influenza vaccine. Donor details come from another sample of the same person, matched by shared clones. Here the sequenced sample was PBMCs from blood, taken 12 days after vaccination. The rearrangement joined TRBV12-3 or TRBV12-4 to TRBJ1-6; 11 junctional bases match TRBD1. The DNA is TGTGCCAGCAACTCCGGGACAGGGGGGTCACCCCTCCACTTT. It specifies CASNSGTGGSPLHF.